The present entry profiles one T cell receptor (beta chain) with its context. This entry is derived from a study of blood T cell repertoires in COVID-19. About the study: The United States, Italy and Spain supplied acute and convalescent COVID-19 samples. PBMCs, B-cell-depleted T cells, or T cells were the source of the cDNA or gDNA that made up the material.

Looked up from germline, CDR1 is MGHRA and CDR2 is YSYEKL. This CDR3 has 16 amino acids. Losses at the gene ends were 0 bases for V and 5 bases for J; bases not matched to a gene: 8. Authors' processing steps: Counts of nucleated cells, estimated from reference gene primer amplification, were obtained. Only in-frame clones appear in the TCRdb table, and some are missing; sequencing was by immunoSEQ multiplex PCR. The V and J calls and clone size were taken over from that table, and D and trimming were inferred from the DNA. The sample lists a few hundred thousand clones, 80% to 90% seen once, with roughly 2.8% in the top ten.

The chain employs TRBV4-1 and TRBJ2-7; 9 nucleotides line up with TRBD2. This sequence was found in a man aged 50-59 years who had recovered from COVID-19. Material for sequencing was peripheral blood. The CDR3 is CASSQDHAGGPNEQYF. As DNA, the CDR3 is TGCGCCAGCAGCCAAGATCACGCGGGAGGGCCCAACGAGCAGTACTTC.